Detailed here is one TCR beta chain. This clonotype appeared a few times. What this receptor recognizes is not known. Per-base qualities were not stored, and no clone one base away is much larger. The library was prepared using 5' RACE. The listed sequencing device is Illumina HiSeq 2000. A universal primer binding site was introduced by template switching, and a unique molecular identifier was present in the final cDNA, enabling accurate counting of TCR cDNA molecules. First-strand cDNA for TCR alpha and beta chains was synthesized from specific primers in the conserved constant-segment region. To control for contamination, every cDNA library carried two barcodes: a SMART-Mk sample barcode plus Illumina barcodes. TruSeq adapter sequences and Illumina sample barcodes were added in two successive PCR steps. The TCR alpha and beta cDNA libraries were sequenced on the Illumina HiSeq platform using custom primers. The study's processing was this. MiGEC was used to process raw reads and extract unique molecular identifiers, and MiXCR was used to find CDR3 positions. For each individual, recombination models were inferred using an EM algorithm with the repgenHMM and IGoR tools. Shared clonotype analysis was performed with the tcR package in R, normalizing sharing by the product of cloneset sizes. To study raw recombination without the effects of thymic and clonal selection, out-of-frame nonproductive sequences were analyzed. TCRdb cleaned the public reads at Q25 with fastp, built clones with MiXCR and kept in-frame beta chains. One record per CDR3 amino acid sequence lists the most common genes and DNA. These V and J calls are TCRdb output, not the study's own analysis. The sample data list hundreds of thousands of distinct CDR3 sequences, and roughly 18% of these were observed just once. The ten largest clones add up to about 12% of the sample.

This entry comes from a study of identical twins (dated by TCRdb to 2015 to 2016). A note on the overall study: The study deep-sequenced TCR alpha and beta repertoires from monozygotic twins, unrelated adults of various ages and cord blood to test whether fetal clonotypes persist. To rule out contamination, replicate twin experiments were performed at different times with different library preparation protocols.

What the study reported, not specific to this receptor: Because the same donors could not be followed over many years, conclusions were based on cross-sectional statistical analysis. Invariant T cells such as MAIT and iNKT could partly confound zero-insertion analyses, although diverse VJ usage argued against such confounding for most clonotypes. In monozygotic twins, out-of-frame TCR alpha sharing was systematically underestimated by recombination models, although the models agreed with sharing between unrelated individuals. Excess twin sharing in beta out-of-frame sequences was weaker because fewer shared sequences lowered the signal-to-noise ratio. Compared with coincidental sharing between unrelated individuals, out-of-frame TCR alpha sequences shared between twins had an excess of sequences with low generation probability. Fewer insertions were carried by abundant cord blood beta clonotypes, a similar but weaker trend appeared in young adult naive repertoires, and no such trend appeared in memory repertoires.

Every donor was a healthy Caucasian. The twin cohort consisted of three pairs of female monozygotic twins, all aged roughly 18 to 30 years. Peripheral blood mononuclear cells were used as the source from which RNA for TCR libraries was isolated. V was cut back by 3 bases and J by 7 bases, leaving a gap of 10 bases between them. From the cysteine through the phenylalanine, the CDR3 covers 13 amino acids. CDR3 DNA only is kept here, 39 bases in frame from base 1. Per the germline V gene (reference sequence), DFQATT is the CDR1 and SNEGSKA is the CDR2. These data were likewise used in another study, on T cells expressing NK-cell markers. As the second study states: Three sorted T-cell subsets (CD3+CD56+NKG2C+, CD3+CD56+NKG2C- and CD3+CD56-NKG2C+) from about 8 donors had their TCR beta-chain repertoires profiled. Among the eight sequenced donors, seven were HCMV-seropositive and one was HCMV-seronegative. To restrict sorting to alphabetaTCR-expressing T cells, an anti-gammadeltaTCR antibody was added in several experiments. In five to seven donors, the dominant CD3+CD56+NKG2C+ clonotypes were found to rank among the top 10 CD8+ clonotypes and to make up about 1.0-8% of CD8+ T cells. Those dominant clonotypes were again the most abundant among CD3+CD56-NKG2C+ cells in a few donors, at about 28.3-65%. Whether the expanded NKG2C-expressing T cell clones were specific for HCMV antigens was left unclear. All eight donors whose samples were sequenced were randomly selected healthy volunteers, three of them men and five women. HCMV serostatus was determined by detecting HCMV-specific IgG in serum with a commercial ELISA kit. For roughly six donors, bulk peripheral blood T-cell repertoires were additionally sequenced from unsorted PBMC. Reads were demultiplexed and grouped by UMI with MIGEC, and clonotypes were assembled and quantified with MiTCR. To remove erroneous sequences, TCR cDNA sequences were retained only when supported by two or more reads. The tcR package was used for downstream repertoire analysis, and clonotypes were matched across fractions by CDR3 nucleotide sequence plus V segment. Antigen specificity was annotated against VDJdb with VDJmatch, allowing one amino acid substitution in CDR3.

Recombination connected TRBV20-1 to TRBJ1-6, with no D gene named confidently. Specimen: PBMCs. The origin of this receptor is a young woman in good health. The nucleotide sequence reads as follows: TGCAGTGCTAGCGAAGGACTGAATTCACCCCTCCACTTT. This sequence encodes CSASEGLNSPLHF.